The 27 T cell receptor beta chains below all came from one sample that was sequenced in a study of blood T cells in healthy people across ages. A second PCR, run for roughly 7 to 12 cycles, used a sample-barcoded 5' primer plus a J-beta primer mix. MiXCR was run by TCRdb on the 5' RACE reads, yielding one entry per CDR3 protein. The data show hundreds of thousands of distinct CDR3 sequences, about half seen once. Sequencing was done on a sample of blood. Source of these receptors: a woman aged 60-75 years in good health.

A few counts support this clonotype. The chain recombines TRBV27 with TRBJ2-5; D gene unclear. The CDR3 has 11 amino acids. Germline-derived CDR1 and CDR2 are MNHEY and SMNVEV (reference sequence). V was pared by 6 bases and J by 10 bases, with 12 bases between. The CDR3 is CASRHRGGQYF. Written as DNA, the CDR3 is TGTGCCAGCAGACATAGAGGTGGCCAGTACTTC.

This clonotype was detected a few times. The chain uses TRBV29-1 and TRBJ2-7; 12 nucleotides align to TRBD1. J gave up 1 base and V 2 bases, and 15 bases lay outside the gene matches. Germline lookup yields CDR1 SQVTM and CDR2 ANQGSEA. There are 19 residues in the CDR3. For the CDR3, the DNA is TGCAGCGTTGAATCCGGGACAGGGGGCGGCCCCGTTTATTCCTACGAGCAGTACTTC. Translation: CSVESGTGGGPVYSYEQYF.

Note on this clonotype: The germline gene is not matched at one end of the junction; a read error may be the cause. The chain is built from TRBV18 and TRBJ2-4, with TRBD1 identical over 7 bases. The DNA end lines up better with TRBJ2-5; the J call may be wrong. Germline V gene sequence: CDR1 KGHSH, CDR2 LQKENI. The CDR3 totals 15 residues. The CDR3 DNA sequence: TGTGCCGGCTCCCGAAGGGGGCAGGGTGAAGAGACCCAGTACTTC. This gives the protein CAGSRRGQGEETQYF.

This chain joins TRBV11-2 and TRBJ2-7, with D possibly being TRBD1 (7 bases). The CDR3 sequence is 13 residues long. Germline V gene data show CDR1 as SGHAT and CDR2 as FQNNGV. Trimming removed 5 bases at V and 6 bases at J, with 14 bases between. The CDR3 here is CASSAGQHLEQYF. CDR3 DNA sequence: TGTGCCAGCAGCGCGGGACAGCACCTCGAGCAGTACTTC. Full variable domain (remainder filled in from reference TRBV11-2 and TRBJ2-7): EAGVAQSPRYKIIEKRQSVAFWCNPISGHATLYWYQQILGQGPKLLIQFQNNGVVDDSQLPKDRFSAERLKGVDSTLKIQPAKLEDSAVYLCASSAGQHLEQYFGPGTRLTVT.

This chain uses TRBV18 with TRBJ1-5; tentatively, D is TRBD1 (6 bases). V lost 4 bases, J lost 4 bases, and 11 bases lay in between. The CDR3 is made up of 14 amino acids. Looked up from germline, CDR1 is KGHSH and CDR2 is LQKENI. CDR3 residues: CASSQGVENQPQHF. The CDR3 nucleotides read TGTGCCAGCTCACAGGGGGTGGAAAATCAGCCCCAGCATTTT.

Here the CDR3 reads CASSLEDRVSYEQYF. The CDR3 coding sequence is TGCGCCAGCAGCTTGGAGGACAGGGTCTCCTACGAGCAGTACTTC. This sequence joins TRBV5-1 and TRBJ2-7; 8 bases line up with TRBD1. Germline-derived CDR1 and CDR2 are SGHRS and YFSETQ. V shed 0 bases, J shed 0 bases, and the junction held 2 bases outside the gene matches. CDR3 size: 15 residues.

This clonotype was detected a few times. This sequence joins TRBV6-2 or TRBV6-3 and TRBJ2-5; D is uncertain. Germline-derived CDR1 and CDR2 are MNHEY and SVGEGT. This CDR3 is built from 13 residues. V shed 10 bases and J shed 2 bases, with 14 bases lying between them. CDR3 DNA sequence: TGTGCCACCAAGACGAATAGTCAAGAGACCCAGTACTTC. Amino acid sequence: CATKTNSQETQYF.

The chain links TRBV2 to TRBJ1-2, with no clear D. The germline V gene encodes CDR1 SNHLY and CDR2 FYNNEI. The length of the CDR3 is 13 residues. Between the trimmed V and J ends, which lost 1 base and 4 bases, there was a span of 7 bases. The CDR3 nucleotides read TGTGCCAGCAGTGAAGGGGCCGTCTATGGCTACACCTTC. Protein product: CASSEGAVYGYTF. The full variable domain, completed using reference TRBV2 and TRBJ1-2, is EPEVTQTPSHQVTQMGQEVILRCVPISNHLYFYWYRQILGQKVEFLVSFYNNEISEKSEIFDDQFSVERPDGSNFTLKIRSTKLEDSAMYFCASSEGAVYGYTFGSGTRLTVV.

This clonotype was observed a few times. The J gene is TRBJ2-7, the V gene TRBV18, with 7 positions matching TRBD2. The junction had 6 bases not matched to a gene; V was cut back by 4 bases and J by 0 bases. There are 15 residues in the CDR3. The V gene's germline CDR1 is KGHSH and CDR2 LQKENI. CDR3 bases: TGTGCCAGCTCACTGACGGGAGGCCCCTCCTACGAGCAGTACTTC. Amino acids: CASSLTGGPSYEQYF.

The chain combines TRBV4-2 with TRBJ2-1, with D perhaps TRBD1 or TRBD2 (5 bases each). From germline, CDR1 is LGHNA and CDR2 YNFKEQ. This CDR3 is 16 amino acids long. Trimming took 4 bases from V and 5 from J, leaving 18 bases between them. CDR3 region: CASSPRTGTDNNEQFF. The CDR3 nucleotides are TGTGCCAGCAGCCCCAGAACCGGGACCGATAACAATGAGCAGTTCTTC.

This clonotype appeared many times. The chain is built from TRBV10-3 and TRBJ2-1; 7 nucleotides align to TRBD2. V dropped 2 bases and J dropped 5; count of bases not matched to a gene: 12. The CDR3 is 17 amino acids. The germline CDR1 and CDR2 sequences are ENHRY and SYGVKD. This CDR3 is CAISESQASGDNNEQFF. In DNA, the CDR3 is TGTGCCATCAGTGAGAGTCAGGCTAGCGGAGACAACAATGAGCAGTTCTTC.

This clonotype appeared a few times. CDR3 sequence: CASSPGIDYSPLHF. Here the CDR3 DNA reads TGCGCCAGCAGCCCCGGGATTGACTATTCACCCCTCCACTTT. The V and J genes are TRBV5-1 and TRBJ1-6; D gene uncertain. V lost 4 bases and J 8 bases, leaving 13 bases between the germline ends. The CDR3 loop spans 14 amino acids. CDR1 and CDR2 (germline): SGHRS, YFSETQ.

Worth noting for this clonotype: A read error may produce the germline difference seen at one junction end. V is TRBV7-2 and J is TRBJ1-2; D gene uncertain. The germline V gene encodes CDR1 SGHTA and CDR2 FQGNSA. This CDR3 has 13 residues. This CDR3 is CASSLYGPRGYTF. The DNA for the CDR3 is TGCGCCAGCAGCTTATATGGTCCTCGAGGCTACACCTTC.

In nucleotides, the CDR3 is TGTGCCAGCAGTCTGAGTAGAACGAATTCACCCCTCCACTTT. Translated, it gives CASSLSRTNSPLHF. The rearrangement links TRBV7-9 to TRBJ1-6; D is unclear. CDR1 and CDR2 from the germline V gene are SEHNR and FQNEAQ (reference sequence). The CDR3 extends over 14 amino acids. V was trimmed by 6 bases and J by 7 bases, leaving 13 bases between them.

J is TRBJ2-5 and V is TRBV12-3 or TRBV12-4; 7 bases match TRBD1. V lost 6 bases and J lost 11; bases outside the gene matches: 12. CDR3 length equals 13 residues. CDR3 nucleotide sequence: TGTGCCAGCAGAACGACAGGGCTCACGGAGCAGTACTTC. This codes for CASRTTGLTEQYF.

The J gene is TRBJ2-6, the V gene TRBV9, with D unclear. This CDR3 comprises 12 residues. Germline CDR1 SGDLS, CDR2 YYNGEE. Trimming removed 10 bases at V and 4 bases at J, with 9 bases between. The DNA of the CDR3 is TGTGCCGGCACCCGGGGGGCCAACGTCCTGACTTTC. It specifies CAGTRGANVLTF.

This clonotype was recorded at least ten times. The germline gene is not matched at one end of the junction; a read error may be the cause. The gene calls are TRBV7-9 and TRBJ1-1, with 10 positions matching TRBD1. This CDR3 spans 14 amino acids. The V gene's germline CDR1 is SEHNR and CDR2 FQNEAQ (reference sequence). CDR3 in amino acids: CASSLGQGRTEAFF. CDR3 coding DNA: TGCGCCAGCAGCTTGGGACAGGGGAGGACTGAAGCTTTCTTT.

This chain uses TRBV29-1 with TRBJ2-1, with 10 bases lining up with TRBD2. Losses at the gene ends were 1 base for V and 7 bases for J; bases not matched to a gene: 10. CDR1 and CDR2 (germline): SQVTM, ANQGSEA. The CDR3 has 16 residues. The CDR3 is CSVEGASGSVRNEQFF. CDR3 in DNA: TGCAGCGTTGAAGGGGCTAGCGGGAGCGTTCGGAATGAGCAGTTCTTC.

This chain joins TRBV19 and TRBJ1-2; 7 nucleotides align to TRBD1. Germline V CDR1 and CDR2: LNHDA, SQIVND (reference sequence). The V and J ends lost 4 bases and 3 bases, in that order; junction bases with no gene match: 5. The CDR3 covers 14 residues. The CDR3 region has the DNA TGTGCCAGTAGTAGGGGACAGATCTACTATGGCTACACCTTC. It encodes CASSRGQIYYGYTF.

This clonotype was counted a few times. This chain links TRBV20-1 with TRBJ2-1, with D possibly being TRBD1 or TRBD2 (5 bases each). The J call could be wrong; TRBJ2-7 is a better fit for the DNA end. The CDR3 totals 14 residues. Germline V gene sequence: CDR1 DFQATT, CDR2 SNEGSKA (reference sequence). CDR3: CSAIYRGSYNEQYF. The CDR3 coding sequence is TGCAGTGCTATATACCGGGGCTCCTACAATGAGCAGTACTTC.

This clonotype occurred once. The chain joins TRBV18 to TRBJ2-7; 7 bases match TRBD1. V trimming: 5 bases; J trimming: 2 bases; junction bases outside the gene matches: 6. The CDR3 sequence is 14 residues long. The germline V gene encodes CDR1 KGHSH and CDR2 LQKENI. CDR3 protein: CASSSTGQTYEQYF. The CDR3 DNA reads TGTGCCAGCTCATCCACGGGACAGACCTACGAGCAGTACTTC.

This rearrangement joins TRBV20-1 to TRBJ2-3, with D perhaps TRBD1 or TRBD2 (6 bases each). CDR3 length equals 15 residues. Trimming left V 3 bases short and J 0 bases short, with 13 bases between. Germline loops: CDR1 DFQATT, CDR2 SNEGSKA (reference sequence). This chain's CDR3 is CSASQRGTSTDTQYF. As DNA, the CDR3 is TGCAGTGCTAGTCAAAGGGGGACTAGCACAGATACGCAGTATTTT.

This clonotype came up a few times. This chain connects TRBV27 to TRBJ2-7; the D gene is possibly TRBD1 (6 bases). Per germline, CDR1 MNHEY and CDR2 SMNVEV (reference sequence). This CDR3 contains 13 residues. V shed 6 bases and J shed 4 bases, with 13 bases lying between them. This CDR3 is CASSPGAVYEQYF. The CDR3 nucleotides are TGTGCCAGCAGCCCAGGGGCGGTTTACGAGCAGTACTTC.

This clonotype was counted many times. V usage is TRBV10-3 and J usage is TRBJ2-5; D remains unclear. V was cut by 0 bases and J by 2 bases, with 10 bases left in between. The CDR3 spans 15 residues. Germline V CDR1 and CDR2: ENHRY, SYGVKD. In DNA form, the CDR3 reads TGTGCCATCAGTGAGTCGGGTCTCGGGCAAGAGACCCAGTACTTC. Protein sequence: CAISESGLGQETQYF.

This clonotype was counted between two and nine times. This rearrangement joins TRBV12-3 or TRBV12-4 to TRBJ2-5; 7 bases fit TRBD1. This CDR3 comprises 15 residues. Trimming at V came to 3 bases and at J to 3 bases, leaving 7 bases not matched to a gene. Here the CDR3 reads CASSFAAGGKETQYF. In DNA, the CDR3 is TGTGCCAGCAGTTTCGCGGCAGGGGGTAAAGAGACCCAGTACTTC.

The table lists this clonotype with a few counts. An end of the junction does not agree with germline; a read error may underlie this. The genes are TRBV20-1 and TRBJ2-1, with 9 positions matching TRBD1. The CDR3 has 16 amino acids. In germline, CDR1 is DFQATT, CDR2 SNEGSKA (reference sequence). The CDR3 DNA is TGCAGTACTAGTGCCCTACCGGGACAGGGCTTAATTGGGCAGTTCTTC. Translating it yields CSTSALPGQGLIGQFF.

This clonotype was detected once. The chain combines TRBV12-3 or TRBV12-4 with TRBJ2-5, with TRBD2 matching 13 bases. The CDR3 totals 15 residues. With V trimmed by 4 bases and J by 5 bases, 4 bases remained unmatched. Here the CDR3 DNA reads TGTGCCAGCAGTTGGACTAGCGGGAGTCGGGAGACCCAGTACTTC. Its translation: CASSWTSGSRETQYF.